This T cell receptor (beta chain) was profiled in a study of cytomegalovirus exposure and HLA in healthy donors (TCRdb year 2017). For the study in its entirety: An earlier analysis of 587 of the donors reported about 280 Gb of sequence data and 90 million to 120 million unique TCR beta sequences obtained from 180 million or so T cells. Roughly 300 gigabases of sequencing data and tens of millions of unique TCR sequences were included in an early release covering about 700 HLA-typed donors. Of the approximately 370 genotyped donors, over 80% were placed in the genetic ancestry cluster associated with self-reported Caucasian donors. The study aimed to test whether signatures of past pathogen exposure could be identified by cataloging public T cell receptors. The study profiled the T cell repertoires of 500 to 800 subjects by immunosequencing and related them to cytomegalovirus serostatus. Besides the first cohort of around 670 subjects, a separate validation cohort made up of around 120 different subjects was used. To predict cytomegalovirus infection status, the study combined high-throughput TCR immunosequencing, statistical association of individual TCRs with disease status, and machine learning. A later analysis re-examined previously published TCR beta repertoires from more than 600 donors and added high-resolution HLA genotyping to investigate patterns of TCR occurrence. Rather than using new phenotypic data, the later analysis identified candidate immune exposures from TCR beta sequences and from how often those sequences occurred across donors. To decide whether each TCR beta V gene segment behaved as functional or pseudogenic, an earlier analysis of nearly 600 of the donors relied on high-throughput TCR beta sequencing. Donor age, sex, ethnicity and CMV serostatus were collected together with the repertoire data. A later genetic analysis used genome-wide SNP genotypes for 398 of the 666 donors, treating that subset as a discovery cohort. All discovery cohort repertoires had been generated using a single sequencing platform. Class I and class II HLA loci were covered by the typing at four-digit resolution. The number of typed donors differed by locus: roughly 629-630 for A, B, C, DRB1 and DQB1; approximately 530 for DQA1; approximately 600 for DPA1; and around 470 for DPB1. Roughly 5 DR-DQ haplotypes were treated as single units for association and clustering because of strong linkage in the cohort. On average, approximately 250,000 unique TCR beta nucleotide sequences were sequenced per donor among 350 to 400 genotyped donors of the cohort, with about 19% of those sequences being non-productive. What the research found in general, with its limitations: A cluster of highly shared sequence variants was judged likely to represent a technical artifact of the sequencing pipeline. In an earlier analysis of about 540 of the donors, most TCR beta V segments were observed in productive rearrangements about 87% or about 30% of the time, broadly matching IMGT annotations. Several of the top co-occurrence clusters appeared to be linked to parvovirus B19, influenza, CMV and Epstein-Barr virus, according to a later analysis. Some IMGT-functional V segments, including TRBV6-2 and TRBV6-3, could not be distinguished by the 87-base-pair reads and were therefore excluded. Correlated functional status among segregating V segments might reflect linkage disequilibrium, but an unknown experimental factor could not be ruled out. This cohort had only TCR beta chains sequenced, and the lack of alpha or paired-chain data limited which features could be detected. Because some donors lacked HLA typing at each locus, the association tests relied only on the typed subset. According to a later analysis, most CMV-associated TCR beta chains appeared to be HLA-restricted, and the HLA associations seemed to be driven largely by CMV exposure. In vitro tests confirmed that a few of the cytomegalovirus-associated TCR beta chains recognize cytomegalovirus antigens. Because counts were too low, roughly 17 rarely observed V segments, including chromosome 9 orphons, were left out of the earlier analysis of 587 of the donors. A later analysis associated 17,000 or so TCR beta sequences with specific HLA alleles at a false discovery rate of 0.05. It was suggested by the authors that the approach could potentially be generalized to other disease states and immunological phenotypes. The study gave a list of under 200 TCR beta chains associated with cytomegalovirus. Presence/absence analyses assumed roughly uniform sequencing depth across donors, an assumption that may not hold. Assigning TCR associations to individual alleles was difficult when HLA alleles, especially DR and DQ, strongly co-occurred. Immune exposure information for the cohort was limited to CMV serostatus. Cytomegalovirus status was reported to be diagnosed by the classifier with high specificity and sensitivity in both the original and validation cohorts. Most TCR sequences were observed very rarely across donors, whereas some public TCRs were present in many individuals. In a later genetic analysis, fewer N-insertions in productive TCRs were reported among donors in an Asian-associated ancestry cluster than the 666-donor mean. A later genetic analysis associated a missense DCLRE1C variant with V-gene and J-gene trimming of TCR beta chains, and an independent cohort replicated the association. A further reported finding was that TCR beta sequences accurately predicted the HLA-A and HLA-B alleles for most subjects in the first cohort. In a later analysis, the rate of TCR association differed among HLA loci, with DRB1 alleles having the most associated TCRs and HLA-C alleles having the fewest. In a later analysis, HLA-associated TCR beta chains showed more clonal expansion and lower generation probabilities than non-associated chains that were equally common.

The trim is 5 bases for V and 4 bases for J, with a gap of 14 bases between the germline ends. The CDR3 numbers 14 residues from cysteine through phenylalanine. The DNA shown is the 42-base CDR3, in frame from base 1. Taken from the germline V gene, the CDR1 and CDR2 loops are SGHAT and FQNNGV. Note on this clone: Its antigen has not been determined. Within one base of it there is no much larger clone, and no base qualities were kept.

The method behind the library was the immunoSEQ multiplex PCR assay. For the multiplex PCR, a mixture combining 60 forward primers for TCR Vbeta segments and 13 reverse primers for TCR Jbeta segments was used. The CDR3 region of rearranged TCR beta genes was amplified from genomic DNA by a multiplex PCR assay. Amplified TCR beta libraries were sequenced as 87-base-pair reads on the Illumina HiSeq System. In the paper's pipeline: A later analysis counted about 80 million unique TCR beta chains across the approximately 700 repertoires, and 10 million to 11 million of these chains were shared by at least two donors. Raw reads were error-corrected and collapsed into unique sequences with a nearest-neighbor algorithm that merged closely related sequences to remove PCR and sequencing errors. To assign V, D and J gene segments, CDR3 sequences were aligned to IMGT reference sequences. For a sequence to be retained, a match of at least six nucleotides to both a V gene segment and a J gene segment was required. Rearrangements were classified as productive when the CDR3 lacked stop codons and remained in frame with V and J, and all other rearrangements were classified as non-productive. CDR3 was defined according to IMGT convention as the region running from the second conserved V-encoded cysteine to the conserved J-encoded phenylalanine. The earlier analysis of some 580 of the donors excluded any sequence lacking an unambiguous match to a single V gene segment. An earlier analysis of several hundred of the donors called V segments functional above 56.7% productive rearrangements and segregating when the between-donor standard deviation exceeded 5%. A statistical classification framework was built to diagnose cytomegalovirus status from the catalog of TCR beta chain sequences. In a later analysis, TCR nucleotide sequences were compared against IMGT/GENE-DB human TR gene sequences so that V and J genes could be assigned. In a later analysis, CDR3 sequences and most-parsimonious VDJ recombination scenarios were assigned using the TCRdist pipeline. In a later analysis, every TCR beta chain was defined by the combination of its CDR3 amino acid sequence and its V-gene family, and reads without a unique V-gene family were dropped. As a way to deal with suspected cross-contamination and a sequencing artifact, a later analysis dropped nearly 600 nucleotide sequences that were highly shared and had low generation probability. A later analysis calculated a clonal expansion index for each public chain from normalized within-repertoire ranks of inferred template counts. Generation probabilities in a later analysis came from a VDJ recombination model fitted to out-of-frame rearrangements, and those results were checked against IGoR. A later analysis scored TCR-TCR, TCR-HLA and TCR-CMV co-occurrence with hypergeometric tests, applying a repertoire-size bias correction to TCR pairs. To estimate false discovery rates, a later analysis permuted the HLA or CMV assignments 20 times. In a later analysis, co-occurring TCRs were grouped using DBSCAN, with TCRdist sequence similarity added in when clustering inside HLA-allele-positive subsets. Co-occurrence clustering excluded repertoires with fewer than 30,000 or more than 120,000 public chains, plus five with anomalous nucleotide sharing. Imported from immuneACCESS, the table was reduced by TCRdb to in-frame sequences with V and J called. These copies leave out some clones; in studies compared against another copy, an unresolved V gene accounts for under half, and the cause of the remainder is not known. The D gene and trimming were derived from the DNA, and the V and J assignments and clone size from that table. This sample gives about 160,000 clones in total; approximately 80% of them show up just once. The ten largest clones add up to 8% to 10% of the sample.

In total, 600 or so healthy bone marrow donors made up the cohort. At the time of sampling, every cohort member was nominally healthy, though immune exposures that went unrecorded were likely present. The donor was CMV seropositive and was included in the group of approximately 300 seropositive cohort members. Every donor gave a peripheral blood sample, and the peripheral blood mononuclear cells from that sample were used for TCR beta sequencing. The Qiagen DNeasy Blood Extraction Kit was used to extract genomic DNA from the blood cell samples. Sequencing was done on a sample of PBMCs. This TCR was sampled from a young man in good health and CMV-seropositive. The V gene is TRBV11-2 and the J gene is TRBJ1-2; the D region possibly corresponds to TRBD1 (6 bases align). The CDR3 region: CASSRGGIGYGYTF. The nucleotide sequence is TGTGCCAGCAGCCGAGGGGGTATCGGCTATGGCTACACCTTC.